The 27 T cell receptor beta chains given below trace back to one sample, sequenced in a study of cytomegalovirus exposure and HLA in healthy donors. Both 60 Vbeta primers and 13 Jbeta primers went into the PCR. Assay: immunoSEQ multiplex PCR; the TCRdb copy retains only in-frame clones and omits some. The sample yields roughly 100,000 clones, about a tenth seen once. The sequencing input was PBMCs. The source of these receptors is a man aged 40-55 years in good health and CMV-seropositive.

In this sample, this clone turned up a few times. This chain joins TRBV15 and TRBJ2-3; D not certain. The germline V gene encodes CDR1 LNHNV and CDR2 YYDKDF (reference sequence). This CDR3 has 13 amino acids. The V end lost 2 bases, the J end lost 3 bases, and 6 bases lay between the germline ends. The DNA of the CDR3 is TGTGCCACCAGCAGAACATATACAGATACGCAGTATTTT. The encoded protein is CATSRTYTDTQYF. Full variable domain (missing parts from reference TRBV15 and TRBJ2-3): DAMVIQNPRYQVTQFGKPVTLSCSQTLNHNVMYWYQQKSSQAPKLLFHYYDKDFNNEADTPDNFQSRRPNTSFCFLDIRSPGLGDTAMYLCATSRTYTDTQYFGPGTRLTVL.

The rearrangement joins TRBV7-9 to TRBJ2-7; TRBD1 might be the D (7 bases). CDR3 length equals 15 residues. Germline V gene sequence: CDR1 SEHNR, CDR2 FQNEAQ (reference sequence). The ends were cut back, 8 bases at V and 2 bases at J, with 19 bases in the middle. CDR3 DNA sequence: TGTGCCAGCTCATTGCAGGGGGGCCCCACCTACGAGCAGTACTTC. Encoded protein: CASSLQGGPTYEQYF.

The table lists this clone with a few counts. The chain uses TRBV7-9 and TRBJ2-3, with D possibly matching TRBD2 (5 bases). Germline CDR1 and CDR2: SEHNR and FQNEAQ (reference sequence). The CDR3 has 15 residues. V dropped 2 bases and J dropped 1 base, with 10 bases sitting between them. The CDR3 region is CASSLLAGGTDTQYF. CDR3 nucleotide sequence: TGTGCCAGCAGCTTACTTGCGGGTGGCACAGATACGCAGTATTTT.

This clone was detected only a few times. The chain joins TRBV5-6 to TRBJ1-2; 9 nucleotides match TRBD1. The CDR3 covers 15 residues. Trimming at V came to 4 bases and at J to 6 bases, leaving 10 bases not matched to a gene. The germline gives CDR1 SGHDT, CDR2 YYEEEE. The CDR3 bases are TGTGCCAGCAGCCGGACAGGGGCGCGCTGGGATGGCTACACCTTC. The encoded protein is CASSRTGARWDGYTF.

The chain joins TRBV20-1 to TRBJ2-1; possible D gene TRBD2, 6 bases. The CDR3 has 11 amino acids. V lost 4 bases and J 9 bases, leaving 10 bases between the germline ends. CDR1 and CDR2 (germline): DFQATT, SNEGSKA (reference sequence). The CDR3 nucleotides read TGCAGTGCTAAGGACTATGGTGAGCAGTTCTTC. It translates to CSAKDYGEQFF.

V and J are TRBV10-1 and TRBJ2-7; 10 nucleotides match TRBD2. The ends lost 3 bases at V and 3 bases at J; junction bases unmatched: 5. CDR1 and CDR2 (germline): WNHNN, SYGVQD (reference sequence). The CDR3 runs 15 residues. DNA of the CDR3: TGCGCCAGCAGTGAAGGACTAGCGGAGGGCTACGAGCAGTACTTC. It encodes CASSEGLAEGYEQYF.

There are a few counts of this clone. The chain combines TRBV7-2 with TRBJ1-5, with a possible D match to TRBD1 (5 bases). The V end lost 1 base, the J end lost 2 bases, and 6 bases lay between the germline ends. This CDR3 spans 14 amino acids. Germline V gene lookup returns CDR1 SGHTA and CDR2 FQGNSA. The CDR3 sequence is CASSLGGGNQPQHF. As DNA, the CDR3 is TGTGCCAGCAGCTTAGGGGGCGGCAATCAGCCCCAGCATTTT.

This clone was recorded a few times. This chain joins TRBV13 and TRBJ2-1, with D perhaps matching TRBD2 (5 bases). CDR3 length: 16 residues. V shed 7 bases and J shed 0 bases, with 16 bases lying between them. Germline CDR1 PRHDT, CDR2 FYEKMQ (reference sequence). The CDR3, as DNA: TGTGCCAGCACCCTGCCTGGGGAGAACTCCTACAATGAGCAGTTCTTC. It specifies CASTLPGENSYNEQFF.

This clone has ten or more counts. This rearrangement joins TRBV2 to TRBJ1-2; D remains ambiguous. The CDR3 covers 11 residues. CDR1 and CDR2 from the germline V gene are SNHLY and FYNNEI. V gave up 6 bases and J gave up 4 bases, with 6 bases separating them. CDR3 region: CASSDIYGYTF. CDR3 coding DNA: TGTGCCAGCAGCGACATCTATGGCTACACCTTC.

The rearrangement links TRBV27 to TRBJ1-1; D not certain. V was trimmed by 4 bases and J by 1 base, leaving 4 bases between them. Germline-derived CDR1 and CDR2 are MNHEY and SMNVEV (reference sequence). This CDR3 comprises 12 residues. Here the CDR3 DNA reads TGTGCCAGCAGTTCAGGGAACACTGAAGCTTTCTTT. Its translation: CASSSGNTEAFF.

This clone occurred a few times. Here the CDR3 reads CASMGATGSYEQYF. The CDR3 region has the DNA TGCGCCAGCATGGGGGCTACGGGGAGCTACGAGCAGTACTTC. The rearrangement uses TRBV5-1 and TRBJ2-7, with a weak D call TRBD1 (6 bases). V gave up 6 bases and J gave up 3 bases, with 16 bases separating them. CDR1 and CDR2 from the germline V gene are SGHRS and YFSETQ. This CDR3 is built from 14 residues.

The table lists this clone with a few counts. The V and J genes are TRBV5-6 and TRBJ2-5, with TRBD2 matching 13 bases. CDR3 length: 16 amino acids. The germline gives CDR1 SGHDT, CDR2 YYEEEE. V lost 5 bases to trimming and J lost 7 bases; unmatched junction nucleotides: 11. CDR3 nucleotide sequence: TGTGCCAGCAGGTCTGCGACTAGCGGGAGGATTGGGACCCAGTACTTC. Protein: CASRSATSGRIGTQYF.

The gene calls are TRBV7-9 and TRBJ1-1, with TRBD1 matching 7 bases. In germline, CDR1 is SEHNR, CDR2 FQNEAQ (reference sequence). With 7 bases clipped from V and 2 bases from J, the junction kept 7 bases outside the gene matches. This CDR3 comprises 14 residues. CDR3 DNA: TGTGCCAGCATCCTCCGGGACAGCAACACTGAAGCTTTCTTT. Its protein product is CASILRDSNTEAFF.

J is TRBJ2-5 and V is TRBV4-2; 13 bases are a match to TRBD2. The better agreement between TRBJ2-7 and the DNA end casts doubt on the J call. CDR3 length: 18 residues. Germline V gene data show CDR1 as LGHNA and CDR2 as YNFKEQ. The CDR3 nucleotides are TGTGCCAGCAGCCAAGATGATGGGACTAGCGGGATCTTCTACGAGCAGTACTTC. Translated, it gives CASSQDDGTSGIFYEQYF.

This clone was detected a few times. V usage is TRBV4-1 and J usage is TRBJ2-7; 10 bases map to TRBD2. Germline values: CDR1 MGHRA, CDR2 YSYEKL. V was pared by 2 bases and J by 4 bases, with 2 bases of the junction left unmatched. There are 14 residues in the CDR3. The CDR3 loop reads CASSQTGLAYEQYF. The CDR3 DNA is TGCGCCAGCAGCCAAACGGGACTAGCGTACGAGCAGTACTTC.

This clone was seen only a few times. This chain joins TRBV14 and TRBJ1-1; 11 bases align to TRBD1. The CDR3 covers 16 residues. The germline gives CDR1 SGHDN, CDR2 FVKESK. Trimming at V came to 4 bases and at J to 3 bases, leaving 7 bases not matched to a gene. CDR3 in amino acids: CASSLKGQGAYTEAFF. The CDR3 coding sequence is TGTGCCAGCAGCCTTAAAGGACAGGGGGCTTACACTGAAGCTTTCTTT.

Comment on this clone: The sample holds other DNA sequences that translate to the same CDR3. CDR3 nucleotides: TGCGCCAGCAGCTTGACTAGCACAGATACGCAGTATTTT. This codes for CASSLTSTDTQYF. The rearrangement joins TRBV5-1 to TRBJ2-3; D gene ambiguous. The CDR3 length is 13 residues. The germline CDR1 and CDR2 sequences are SGHRS and YFSETQ. Trimming cost V 1 base and J 0 bases, with 3 bases left between them.

The chain joins TRBV30 to TRBJ1-5; tentative D call: TRBD1 (6 bases). From germline, CDR1 is GTSNPN and CDR2 SVGIG (reference sequence). The V end lost 1 base, the J end lost 3 bases, and 22 bases lay between the germline ends. The CDR3 length is 18 residues. CDR3 coding DNA: TGTGCCTGGAGTGCCCCTCAGGGGCCCAGGAGAAACAATCAGCCCCAGCATTTT. Amino acids: CAWSAPQGPRRNNQPQHF.

This chain joins TRBV9 and TRBJ2-1; 8 positions match TRBD2. The length of the CDR3 is 13 residues. Trimming removed 4 bases from V and 8 bases from J; junction bases left unmatched: 5. CDR1 SGDLS and CDR2 YYNGEE come from the germline V gene. The CDR3 loop reads CASSSGLEYEQFF. The CDR3 DNA reads as TGTGCCAGCAGCTCGGGACTAGAGTATGAGCAGTTCTTC.

This clone has just a few counts. The chain joins TRBV9 to TRBJ1-1; D gene ambiguous. Between the trimmed V and J ends, which lost 0 bases and 1 base, there was a span of 7 bases. This CDR3 has 14 amino acids. CDR1 and CDR2 from the germline V gene are SGDLS and YYNGEE. The CDR3: CASSVVAENTEAFF. The CDR3 DNA is TGTGCCAGCAGCGTAGTCGCAGAGAACACTGAAGCTTTCTTT.

The chain couples TRBV15 to TRBJ2-3; maybe TRBD2 (6 bases). Germline loops: CDR1 LNHNV, CDR2 YYDKDF (reference sequence). The CDR3 runs to 17 residues. V dropped 1 base and J dropped 5 bases, with 19 bases sitting between them. CDR3 region: CATSRGRGIPAIDTQYF. The CDR3 DNA sequence: TGTGCCACCAGCAGAGGGCGGGGTATACCTGCGATAGATACGCAGTATTTT.

The CDR3 sequence is CASSPGQVNTDTQYF. The CDR3 DNA reads as TGTGCCAGCAGCCCGGGACAGGTCAACACAGATACGCAGTATTTT. The V call is TRBV5-6, the J call TRBJ2-3, with 8 bases that match TRBD1. V trimming: 4 bases; J trimming: 2 bases; junction bases outside the gene matches: 6. Germline lookup yields CDR1 SGHDT and CDR2 YYEEEE. The CDR3 is 15 residues long.

In this sample, this clone turned up a few times. The V gene is TRBV6-5, the J gene TRBJ1-4, with D unclear. Trimming removed 7 bases at V and 5 bases at J, with 14 bases between. CDR1 and CDR2 (germline): MNHEY, SVGAGI. This CDR3 spans 14 amino acids. CDR3 sequence (DNA): TGTGCCAGCAAAGTACAGAGACTAAATGAAAAACTGTTTTTT. Its protein is CASKVQRLNEKLFF.

This clone has a handful of counts. The J gene is TRBJ2-6, the V gene TRBV11-2, with D perhaps matching TRBD1 (6 bases). Trimming removed 4 bases at V and 1 base at J, with 11 bases between. Germline lookup yields CDR1 SGHAT and CDR2 FQNNGV. There are 16 residues in the CDR3. The CDR3, as DNA: TGTGCCAGCAGCTCAAGGACAGCTTCTGGGGCCAACGTCCTGACTTTC. This codes for CASSSRTASGANVLTF.

V and J are TRBV12-5 and TRBJ2-5, with 7 bases matching TRBD2. Germline lookup yields CDR1 LGHNT and CDR2 FRNRAP. CDR3 length equals 13 residues. V was pared by 6 bases and J by 3 bases, with 4 bases of the junction left unmatched. The CDR3 DNA reads as TGTGCTAGTGGCGTGGGAGGGAAAGAGACCCAGTACTTC. Its translation is CASGVGGKETQYF.

This clone was counted a few times. The J gene is TRBJ2-7, the V gene TRBV19; D may be TRBD2 (5 bases). The CDR3 runs 16 residues. Germline V gene data show CDR1 as LNHDA and CDR2 as SQIVND (reference sequence). The V and J ends lost 7 bases and 0 bases respectively, with 19 bases between them. CDR3 amino acids: CASTPGSVGSSYEQYF. The CDR3 region has the DNA TGTGCCAGTACTCCGGGGTCTGTCGGAAGCTCCTACGAGCAGTACTTC. Full variable domain (outside the CDR3, taken from reference TRBV19 and TRBJ2-7): DGGITQSPKYLFRKEGQNVTLSCEQNLNHDAMYWYRQDPGQGLRLIYYSQIVNDFQKGDIAEGYSVSREKKESFPLTVTSAQKNPTAFYLCASTPGSVGSSYEQYFGPGTRLTVT.

In its sample, this clone was seen many times. The V call is TRBV25-1, the J call TRBJ1-1; maybe TRBD1 (6 bases). The CDR3 spans 13 residues. CDR1 and CDR2 (germline): MGHDK, SYGVNS. Trimming removed 4 bases at V and 7 bases at J, with 13 bases between. The CDR3 coding sequence is TGTGCCAGCAGTGGAAGGGGGTCTATTGAAGCTTTCTTT. Translated: CASSGRGSIEAFF. Using reference TRBV25-1 and TRBJ1-1 for the parts outside the CDR3, the full variable domain is EADIYQTPRYLVIGTGKKITLECSQTMGHDKMYWYQQDPGMELHLIHYSYGVNSTEKGDLSSESTVSRIRTEHFPLTLESARPSHTSQYLCASSGRGSIEAFFGQGTRLTVV.